This passage covers 20 T cell receptor beta chains from one sample sequenced in a study of monozygotic twins with cystic fibrosis. Method: immunoSEQ multiplex PCR; TCRdb's copy keeps in-frame clones and lacks some. The table has 8,000 to 10,000 clones, about 89% seen once; the top ten hold roughly 5.4%. Sequencing used blood. All receptors come from a boy under 10 years old with cystic fibrosis.

The chain couples TRBV6-5 to TRBJ2-5, with 9 bases aligning to TRBD2. The CDR3 loop spans 15 amino acids. The germline CDR1 and CDR2 sequences are MNHEY and SVGAGI. V gave up 0 bases and J gave up 5 bases; unmatched junction bases: 4. The CDR3 is CASSYSGTSYETQYF. CDR3 DNA sequence: TGTGCCAGCAGTTACTCGGGGACTAGCTATGAGACCCAGTACTTC.

The V and J genes are TRBV7-2 and TRBJ2-2, with 8 positions matching TRBD2. The CDR3 has 15 residues. Looked up from germline, CDR1 is SGHTA and CDR2 is FQGNSA. V was clipped by 5 bases and J by 2 bases; unmatched bases: 4. DNA for the CDR3: TGTGCCAGCAGCCAAGCGGGGGAAAACACCGGGGAGCTGTTTTTT. Translation gives CASSQAGENTGELFF.

This chain uses TRBV11-2 with TRBJ2-1; the D gene is possibly TRBD1 (6 bases). The V end lost 2 bases, the J end lost 9 bases, and 20 bases lay between the germline ends. The CDR3 spans 16 residues. CDR1 SGHAT and CDR2 FQNNGV come from the germline V gene. In DNA, the CDR3 is TGTGCCAGCAGCTTATTCGGACAGTTCGAGGTTACTGAGCAGTTCTTC. This encodes CASSLFGQFEVTEQFF.

This chain connects TRBV6-6 to TRBJ2-7; 9 nucleotides align to TRBD1. Germline values: CDR1 MNHNY, CDR2 SVGAGI (reference sequence). V was pared by 4 bases and J by 4 bases, with 5 bases of the junction left unmatched. This CDR3 is built from 14 residues. CDR3 sequence reads: CASSWTGVGYEQYF. CDR3 nucleotides: TGTGCCAGCAGTTGGACAGGGGTAGGGTACGAGCAGTACTTC.

The CDR3 nucleotides are TGTGCCTGGAGTGTACGGGGCGGGCCTAGGGCACCCCTCCACTTT. This sequence encodes CAWSVRGGPRAPLHF. The chain is built from TRBV30 and TRBJ1-6; tentatively, D is TRBD1 (5 bases). The CDR3 extends over 15 amino acids. The V gene's germline CDR1 is GTSNPN and CDR2 SVGIG (reference sequence). V dropped 0 bases and J dropped 11 bases, with 17 bases sitting between them. The entire variable domain, with the rest obtained from reference TRBV30 and TRBJ1-6, is as follows: SQTIHQWPATLVQPVGSPLSLECTVEGTSNPNLYWYRQAAGRGLQLLFYSVGIGQISSEVPQNLSASRPQDRQFILSSKKLLLSDSGFYLCAWSVRGGPRAPLHFGNGTRLTVT.

This chain links TRBV6-5 with TRBJ2-2; D remains unclear. The CDR3 has 12 residues. V lost 10 bases to trimming and J lost 1 base, with 7 bases between them. Germline CDR1 reads MNHEY; CDR2 reads SVGAGI. CDR3 coding DNA: TGTGCCACGGTTGGGAACACCGGGGAGCTGTTTTTT. This translates into CATVGNTGELFF.

The J gene is TRBJ2-4, the V gene TRBV6-1, with D unresolved. The CDR3 loop spans 15 amino acids. From germline, CDR1 is MNHNS and CDR2 SASEGT. The germline V and J ends were trimmed by 6 bases and 1 base, with 13 bases remaining between them. CDR3 DNA: TGTGCCAGCAGGGCCTACGCGACGGCCAAAAACATTCAGTACTTC. Translating gives CASRAYATAKNIQYF.

The chain is built from TRBV5-1 and TRBJ2-5; D possibly corresponds to TRBD2 (5 bases). The CDR3 runs 16 residues. Trimming took 0 bases from V and 4 from J, leaving 16 bases between them. Germline CDR1 and CDR2: SGHRS and YFSETQ. The CDR3 sequence: CASSLEAEVGGETQYF. CDR3 sequence (DNA): TGCGCCAGCAGCTTGGAGGCGGAGGTTGGTGGAGAGACCCAGTACTTC.

This chain joins TRBV18 and TRBJ1-3; no firm D call. Trimming stripped 3 bases from V and 2 bases from J, with 14 bases between. CDR1 is KGHSH, CDR2 LQKENI, per germline. The CDR3 is 16 residues long. For the CDR3, the DNA is TGTGCCAGCTCACCCCTGTGCGAGCAACCTGGAAACACCATATATTTT. Translation: CASSPLCEQPGNTIYF.

V and J are TRBV13 and TRBJ1-1; 11 bases align to TRBD1. V was clipped by 5 bases and J by 0 bases; unmatched bases: 5. The germline V gene has CDR1 PRHDT and CDR2 FYEKMQ (reference sequence). This CDR3 has 16 residues. The CDR3 DNA reads TGTGCCAGCAGCCCTGAGGACAGGGGGCTGAACACTGAAGCTTTCTTT. Translated: CASSPEDRGLNTEAFF.

The chain couples TRBV27 to TRBJ2-2; perhaps D is TRBD1 or TRBD2 (5 bases each). This CDR3 region has 14 residues. Germline V CDR1 and CDR2: MNHEY, SMNVEV (reference sequence). V was clipped by 5 bases and J by 7 bases, with 14 bases between them. The CDR3 DNA follows: TGTGCCAGCAGTAAATGGGACGTGAGCGGGGAGCTGTTTTTT. Protein: CASSKWDVSGELFF.

In DNA form, the CDR3 reads TGTGCCAGCAGCTTAGAGGGGCAGCTGGGGGAAAGGTCGGCCCTCCACTTT. Translation gives CASSLEGQLGERSALHF. J is TRBJ1-6 and V is TRBV7-6; TRBD1 might be the D (5 bases). The V and J ends lost 1 base and 14 bases respectively, with 24 bases between them. Germline V lookup: CDR1 SGHVS, CDR2 FNYEAQ. The CDR3 is 17 residues long. The entire variable domain, with the rest obtained from reference TRBV7-6 and TRBJ1-6, is as follows: GAGVSQSPRYKVTKRGQDVALRCDPISGHVSLYWYRQALGQGPEFLTYFNYEAQQDKSGLPNDRFSAERPEGSISTLTIQRTEQRDSAMYRCASSLEGQLGERSALHFGNGTRLTVT.

This clone appeared once. The chain combines TRBV19 with TRBJ1-5; no reliable D call. V was cut by 5 bases and J by 6 bases, with 14 bases left in between. The CDR3 is made up of 14 amino acids. Germline-derived CDR1 and CDR2 are LNHDA and SQIVND (reference sequence). The CDR3 region is CASSEPRMAQPQHF. The CDR3 DNA follows: TGTGCCAGTAGTGAGCCCCGGATGGCTCAGCCCCAGCATTTT.

The J gene is TRBJ1-4, the V gene TRBV5-1, with unresolved D. The CDR3 spans 14 residues. Looked up from germline, CDR1 is SGHRS and CDR2 is YFSETQ. V dropped 0 bases and J dropped 7 bases, with 10 bases sitting between them. The chain's CDR3 is CASSLGGQVEKLFF. CDR3 coding DNA: TGCGCCAGCAGCTTGGGAGGGCAGGTTGAAAAACTGTTTTTT.

CDR3 amino acids: CASSRGRPGQGSGELFF. Here the CDR3 DNA reads TGTGCCAGCAGTCGAGGGAGGCCGGGACAGGGGTCCGGGGAGCTGTTTTTT. The chain recombines TRBV5-5 with TRBJ2-2; TRBD1 agrees at 10 bases. The CDR3 has 17 residues. Per the germline V gene, CDR1 is SGHKS and CDR2 is YYEKEE (reference sequence). V dropped 5 bases and J dropped 6; count of bases not matched to a gene: 13. Looking up the rest from reference TRBV5-5 and TRBJ2-2 gives the full variable domain: DAGVTQSPTHLIKTRGQQVTLRCSPISGHKSVSWYQQVLGQGPQFIFQYYEKEERGRGNFPDRFSARQFPNYSSELNVNALLLGDSALYLCASSRGRPGQGSGELFFGEGSRLTVL.

The chain couples TRBV14 to TRBJ2-7; D gene ambiguous. V lost 1 base to trimming and J lost 3 bases, with 13 bases between them. Germline V gives CDR1 SGHDN, CDR2 FVKESK. The CDR3 has 15 amino acids. As DNA, the CDR3 is TGTGCCAGCAGCCAAGGTCATGGGGTTTACTACGAGCAGTACTTC. This encodes CASSQGHGVYYEQYF.

The chain is built from TRBV6-6 and TRBJ1-1, with D possibly being TRBD1 (6 bases). V was shortened by 6 bases and J by 8 bases, with 10 bases between the two germline ends. CDR1 MNHNY and CDR2 SVGAGI come from the germline V gene (reference sequence). The CDR3 length is 11 residues. CDR3 in amino acids: CASRTGDEAFF. CDR3 nucleotide sequence: TGTGCCAGCAGGACAGGAGACGAAGCTTTCTTT.

The chain employs TRBV5-1 and TRBJ1-2, with 7 bases identical to TRBD1. The CDR3 consists of 14 residues. Losses at the gene ends were 0 bases for V and 6 bases for J; bases not matched to a gene: 5. From germline, CDR1 is SGHRS and CDR2 YFSETQ. DNA of the CDR3: TGCGCCAGCAGCTTGGGGGGACAGCGAAATGGCTACACCTTC. Translated: CASSLGGQRNGYTF.

This clone was counted a few times. The chain uses TRBV2 and TRBJ1-5; D may be TRBD1 (6 bases). The CDR3 contains 17 residues. Germline CDR1 is SNHLY and CDR2 is FYNNEI. The V end lost 8 bases, the J end lost 0 bases, and 20 bases lay between the germline ends. CDR3: CASGGAKYNYSNQPQHF. The CDR3 coding sequence is TGTGCCAGCGGGGGCGCAAAGTACAATTATAGCAATCAGCCCCAGCATTTT.

The V gene is TRBV15, the J gene TRBJ1-1; no firm D call. The V gene lost 0 bases and the J gene lost 7 bases, with 9 bases spanning the gap. The CDR3 runs to 13 residues. From germline, CDR1 is LNHNV and CDR2 YYDKDF (reference sequence). The DNA for the CDR3 is TGTGCCACCAGCAGAGATGTCGGCGATGAAGCTTTCTTT. This codes for CATSRDVGDEAFF.